A single sample gave rise to the 26 T cell receptor beta chains below, sequenced in a study of blood T cell repertoires in COVID-19. TCRdb's table, derived via immunoSEQ multiplex PCR, lists solely in-frame clones and lacks some. The table includes approximately 110,000 clones, about 91% detected once. Sequenced material: peripheral blood. All receptors come from a woman aged 50 to 65 with active or convalescent COVID-19.

The chain is built from TRBV19 and TRBJ2-3; 9 bases map to TRBD2. The V segment lost 10 bases and the J segment 2 bases; nucleotides outside the gene matches: 19. Germline loops: CDR1 LNHDA, CDR2 SQIVND (reference sequence). The CDR3 is 18 residues long. The CDR3 protein is CATGGGGRDMDFTDTQYF. The CDR3 region has the DNA TGTGCCACTGGAGGCGGCGGGAGGGACATGGATTTCACAGATACGCAGTATTTT.

The chain combines TRBV9 with TRBJ2-3; TRBD2 is a possible D gene (6 bases). In germline, CDR1 is SGDLS, CDR2 YYNGEE. The CDR3 covers 13 residues. Trimming removed 3 bases at V and 6 bases at J, with 11 bases between. The CDR3 bases are TGTGCCAGCAGCGGGTACAGCGGGGATACGCAGTATTTT. This sequence encodes CASSGYSGDTQYF.

The chain has TRBV18 and TRBJ2-2, with a tentative D call TRBD2 (6 bases). The CDR3 totals 14 residues. Germline CDR1 KGHSH, CDR2 LQKENI. Deletions cut 1 base from V and 3 bases from J, with 6 bases between. CDR3 coding DNA: TGTGCCAGCTCACCACTAGCGGACACCGGGGAGCTGTTTTTT. As protein: CASSPLADTGELFF.

This clone was seen just once. This chain uses TRBV6-2 or TRBV6-3 with TRBJ2-2; D might be TRBD2 (5 bases). V lost 1 base, J lost 6 bases, and 12 bases lay in between. From germline, CDR1 is MNHEY and CDR2 SVGEGT. The CDR3 is made up of 15 amino acids. CDR3: CASSYYRGFAGELFF. The CDR3 nucleotides read TGTGCCAGCAGTTACTATCGGGGATTCGCCGGGGAGCTGTTTTTT.

This clone was counted a few times. V is TRBV5-4 and J is TRBJ2-1; TRBD2 aligns across 10 bases. Germline loops: CDR1 SGHNT, CDR2 YYREEE (reference sequence). The J segment lost 6 bases and the V segment lost 4 bases, leaving 13 bases of the junction unmatched. This CDR3 has 17 amino acids. CDR3 region: CASSQSLRTSGLNEQFF. The CDR3 DNA follows: TGTGCCAGCAGCCAATCGTTGAGGACTAGCGGCCTCAATGAGCAGTTCTTC.

The V and J genes are TRBV3-1 (or the pseudogene TRBV3-2) and TRBJ2-5; TRBD1 matches at 8 bases. This CDR3 spans 15 amino acids. Germline CDR1 LGHDT, CDR2 YNNKEL (reference sequence). Trimming at V came to 9 bases and at J to 5 bases, leaving 14 bases not matched to a gene. CDR3 loop: CASCPTQGAGETQYF. The CDR3 region has the DNA TGTGCCAGTTGTCCGACGCAGGGGGCGGGGGAGACCCAGTACTTC.

The chain combines TRBV7-2 with TRBJ2-1; TRBD1 agrees at 8 bases. V dropped 3 bases and J dropped 6; count of bases not matched to a gene: 7. This CDR3 spans 15 amino acids. Germline V gene data show CDR1 as SGHTA and CDR2 as FQGNSA. The CDR3: CASSFDRGKINEQFF. CDR3 nucleotide sequence: TGTGCCAGCAGCTTCGACAGGGGAAAAATCAATGAGCAGTTCTTC.

This rearrangement joins TRBV27 to TRBJ2-7; tentative D call: TRBD1 (5 bases). V dropped 4 bases and J dropped 3 bases, with 16 bases sitting between them. The CDR3 is 15 residues long. Germline CDR1 reads MNHEY; CDR2 reads SMNVEV (reference sequence). CDR3 in amino acids: CASSSLGRQHYEQYF. Written as DNA, the CDR3 is TGTGCCAGCAGTTCCCTGGGGCGGCAGCACTACGAGCAGTACTTC.

The chain joins TRBV7-3 to TRBJ2-3; D might be TRBD2 (5 bases). Germline V lookup: CDR1 SGHTA, CDR2 FQGTGA. This CDR3 contains 15 residues. Trimming stripped 5 bases from V and 4 bases from J, with 16 bases between. CDR3 amino acids: CASSRSLGGADTQYF. Here the CDR3 DNA reads TGTGCCAGCAGCCGGTCCCTCGGAGGTGCAGATACGCAGTATTTT.

The chain combines TRBV9 with TRBJ2-2; possible D gene TRBD2, 5 bases. V lost 3 bases, J lost 5 bases, and 20 bases lay in between. The length of the CDR3 is 17 residues. Looked up from germline, CDR1 is SGDLS and CDR2 is YYNGEE. This CDR3 is CASSAPVLAGETGELFF. CDR3 nucleotides: TGTGCCAGCAGCGCCCCGGTCCTGGCGGGCGAAACCGGGGAGCTGTTTTTT.

This clone was detected a few times. This chain connects TRBV21-1 to TRBJ1-3; TRBD1, as called in the table, went unchecked against the DNA. TRBV21-1 is given as a pseudogene. The CDR3 covers 18 residues. In DNA, the CDR3 is TGTGCCAGCAGCTACTACTTGGGACATACTTACTCTGGAAACACCATATATTTT. Amino acid sequence: CASSYYLGHTYSGNTIYF.

J is TRBJ2-7 and V is TRBV12-3 or TRBV12-4, with 7 bases identical to TRBD1. J lost 4 bases, V lost 6 bases, and 6 bases had no gene match. This CDR3 has 13 amino acids. The CDR3 nucleotides are TGTGCCAGCAGGGACAGGTCTGTTTACGAGCAGTACTTC. Translated: CASRDRSVYEQYF.

The chain uses TRBV19 and TRBJ2-7; D perhaps matches TRBD2 (6 bases). Trimming cost V 8 bases and J 0 bases, with 14 bases left between them. CDR1 is LNHDA, CDR2 SQIVND, per germline (reference sequence). CDR3 length: 14 residues. CDR3 sequence reads: CASSPGLNSYEQYF. The CDR3 DNA follows: TGTGCCAGTTCGCCGGGACTGAACTCCTACGAGCAGTACTTC.

The chain combines TRBV28 with TRBJ2-1; D is perhaps TRBD2 (5 bases). The germline V gene encodes CDR1 MDHEN and CDR2 SYDVKM. This CDR3 has 12 residues. Trimming pared 3 bases from V and 10 bases from J, leaving 10 bases between. This CDR3 reads CASSFWRAEQFF. The CDR3 DNA is TGTGCCAGCAGTTTCTGGCGGGCAGAGCAGTTCTTC.

The chain is built from TRBV3-1 (or the pseudogene TRBV3-2) and TRBJ2-7; 11 bases line up with TRBD2. The CDR3 extends over 16 amino acids. Per the germline V gene, CDR1 is LGHDT and CDR2 is YNNKEL (reference sequence). Trimming took 3 bases from V and 3 from J; bases not matched to a gene: 7. In nucleotides, the CDR3 is TGTGCCAGCAGCCACAGTAGCGGGAGGGCTATCTACGAGCAGTACTTC. Residues: CASSHSSGRAIYEQYF.

The genes are TRBV7-3 and TRBJ2-1; no clear D. V was trimmed by 4 bases and J by 6 bases, leaving 13 bases between them. Germline lookup yields CDR1 SGHTA and CDR2 FQGTGA. The CDR3 spans 14 residues. The CDR3 reads CASSYPVASNEQFF. The CDR3, as DNA: TGTGCCAGCAGCTACCCAGTGGCCTCCAATGAGCAGTTCTTC.

This clone was recorded only once. This CDR3 is CASRGQGLGNTEAFF. The CDR3 DNA is TGTGCCAGTCGAGGACAGGGTTTAGGGAACACTGAAGCTTTCTTT. The gene calls are TRBV7-9 and TRBJ1-1, with 8 positions matching TRBD1. The CDR3 has 15 amino acids. J lost 1 base, V lost 9 bases, and 10 bases had no gene match. Germline V CDR1 and CDR2: SEHNR, FQNEAQ (reference sequence).

The chain recombines TRBV11-2 with TRBJ2-2, with TRBD1 identical over 7 bases. V dropped 0 bases and J dropped 5; count of bases not matched to a gene: 3. There are 15 residues in the CDR3. Germline V lookup: CDR1 SGHAT, CDR2 FQNNGV. Written as DNA, the CDR3 is TGTGCCAGCAGCTTAGATGTACAGGGGACCGGGGAGCTGTTTTTT. Encoded protein: CASSLDVQGTGELFF.

V usage is TRBV11-2 and J usage is TRBJ2-1, with 7 bases matching TRBD1. Germline values: CDR1 SGHAT, CDR2 FQNNGV. The CDR3 has 16 residues. Unmatched junction bases numbered 9, after V lost 4 bases and J lost 3 bases. CDR3 residues: CASSSNRGRRYNEQFF. The CDR3 coding sequence is TGTGCCAGCAGCTCTAACAGGGGACGACGCTACAATGAGCAGTTCTTC.

V and J are TRBV2 and TRBJ2-5; 7 bases agree with TRBD2. Trimming cost V 6 bases and J 5 bases; bases outside gene matches: 3. The CDR3 contains 12 residues. Germline values: CDR1 SNHLY, CDR2 FYNNEI. The CDR3 bases are TGTGCCAGCAGGCGGGAGATGGAGACCCAGTACTTC. Residues: CASRREMETQYF.

This clone turned up a few times. V gene TRBV7-8 combines with J gene TRBJ1-2, with D maybe TRBD1 (6 bases). Germline V gene sequence: CDR1 SGHVS, CDR2 FQNEAQ. This CDR3 is 13 amino acids long. The ends were cut back, 5 bases at V and 7 bases at J, with 14 bases in the middle. DNA of the CDR3: TGTGCCAGCAGCATCAACGGGGGGGCTGGCTACACCTTC. This sequence encodes CASSINGGAGYTF.

This chain links TRBV25-1 with TRBJ2-3; D may be TRBD2 (6 bases). The CDR3 consists of 16 residues. V was clipped by 1 base and J by 0 bases, with 11 bases between them. Germline lookup yields CDR1 MGHDK and CDR2 SYGVNS. The CDR3 region has the DNA TGTGCCAGCAGTGAATGGAGGGCACCTAGCACAGATACGCAGTATTTT. It is translated as CASSEWRAPSTDTQYF. The variable domain in full, completed from reference TRBV25-1 and TRBJ2-3, reads EADIYQTPRYLVIGTGKKITLECSQTMGHDKMYWYQQDPGMELHLIHYSYGVNSTEKGDLSSESTVSRIRTEHFPLTLESARPSHTSQYLCASSEWRAPSTDTQYFGPGTRLTVL.

This clone was counted ten times or more. The CDR3 DNA reads TGTGCCAGCAGCCAAGATCCCATGGAGACTAGCAGGGTCAATGAGCAGTTCTTC. Its protein product is CASSQDPMETSRVNEQFF. The V and J genes are TRBV3-1 (or the pseudogene TRBV3-2) and TRBJ2-1; 7 nucleotides match TRBD2. Germline V gives CDR1 LGHDT, CDR2 YNNKEL (reference sequence). V shed 0 bases, J shed 6 bases, and the junction held 14 bases outside the gene matches. The CDR3 covers 18 residues.

The chain is built from TRBV18 and TRBJ2-3; D perhaps matches TRBD1 (6 bases). With 3 bases removed from V and 2 bases from J, the gap between germline ends came to 15 bases. CDR1 KGHSH and CDR2 LQKENI come from the germline V gene. This CDR3 has 16 residues. CDR3 sequence reads: CASSPLLTGSTDTQYF. The CDR3 nucleotides are TGTGCCAGCTCACCCCTGTTGACAGGCTCCACAGATACGCAGTATTTT.

The V gene is TRBV18, the J gene TRBJ2-3; no clear D gene. Trimming left V 3 bases short and J 6 bases short, with 10 bases between. Looked up from germline, CDR1 is KGHSH and CDR2 is LQKENI. The CDR3 length is 13 residues. CDR3 amino acids: CASSPLFGDTQYF. The DNA of the CDR3 is TGTGCCAGCTCACCTCTGTTCGGGGATACGCAGTATTTT.

The CDR3 sequence: CASSLTGSTGWETQYF. The CDR3, as DNA: TGTGCCAGCAGCTTAACAGGATCCACAGGGTGGGAGACCCAGTACTTC. The chain is built from TRBV7-3 and TRBJ2-5, with D perhaps TRBD1 (6 bases). Germline CDR1 reads SGHTA; CDR2 reads FQGTGA. CDR3 size: 16 residues. V was pared by 0 bases and J by 5 bases, with 16 bases between. Drawing the rest from reference TRBV7-3 and TRBJ2-5, the complete variable domain is GAGVSQTPSNKVTEKGKYVELRCDPISGHTALYWYRQSLGQGPEFLIYFQGTGAADDSGLPNDRFFAVRPEGSVSTLKIQRTERGDSAVYLCASSLTGSTGWETQYFGPGTRLLVL.